The sequence of this TCR beta chain was determined in a study of cytomegalovirus exposure and HLA in healthy donors. The study, taken as a whole, reports: Most subjects' HLA-A and HLA-B alleles were reportedly predicted from TCR beta sequences.

Germline loops: CDR1 GTSNPN, CDR2 SVGIG (reference sequence). This CDR3 contains 13 residues. The PCR contained 60 Vbeta and 13 Jbeta primers. Assay: immunoSEQ multiplex PCR; the TCRdb copy retains only in-frame clones and omits some. The sample lists fewer than 45,000 clones; approximately 63% were seen once. A word on this clone: Its target is not known.

Sequencing used PBMCs. This TCR derives from a man aged 35-49 years in good health and CMV-seronegative. The chain uses TRBV30 and TRBJ2-5; 7 positions match TRBD1. The DNA end is more similar to TRBJ2-7, so the J call may be wrong. For the CDR3, the DNA is TGTGCCTGGAGTGTACGGACAGGCTACGAGCAGTACTTC. Protein sequence: CAWSVRTGYEQYF.